The clone carrying this TCR beta chain was found a few times. This record comes from a study of T cells after yellow fever vaccination. TCRdb analysed the 5' RACE reads with MiXCR anew, one entry per CDR3 protein. This table has approximately 580,000 distinct CDR3 sequences, about a sixth appearing once. The J segment lost 6 bases and the V segment lost 3 bases, leaving 12 bases of the junction unmatched. The CDR3 spans 17 residues. Germline-derived CDR1 and CDR2 are SEHNR and FQNEAQ (reference sequence). This receptor was obtained from a man younger than 35 who received the YFV17D yellow fever vaccine. The rearrangement joins TRBV7-9 to TRBJ1-5; TRBD1 agrees at 9 bases. Sample: PBMCs, taken about 5 days after the first yellow fever vaccination. The CDR3 DNA is TGTGCCAGCAGCTTCGATCTTACAGGGGGCTATGGTCAGCCCCAGCATTTT. Translating gives CASSFDLTGGYGQPQHF. The full variable domain, completed using reference TRBV7-9 and TRBJ1-5, is DTGVSQNPRHKITKRGQNVTFRCDPISEHNRLYWYRQTLGQGPEFLTYFQNEAQLEKSRLLSDRFSAERPKGSFSTLEIQRTEQGDSAMYLCASSFDLTGGYGQPQHFGDGTRLSIL.